This TCR beta chain was recovered during a study of control samples from healthy donors and cancer patients. Trimming pared 2 bases from V and 3 bases from J, leaving 11 bases between. CDR1 is MGHRA, CDR2 YSYEKL, per germline. This CDR3 has 15 residues. Clones were read by immunoSEQ multiplex PCR, and TCRdb kept only the in-frame ones, dropping some. The sample shows about 140,000 clones, around 90% of them seen only once. The clonotype originates from a man aged 18 to 30 in good health. The sequencing input was blood. The chain employs TRBV4-1 and TRBJ1-5, with D hard to call. CDR3 sequence: CASSQRPGFNQPQHF. CDR3 in DNA: TGCGCCAGCAGCCAACGGCCGGGGTTCAATCAGCCCCAGCATTTT.